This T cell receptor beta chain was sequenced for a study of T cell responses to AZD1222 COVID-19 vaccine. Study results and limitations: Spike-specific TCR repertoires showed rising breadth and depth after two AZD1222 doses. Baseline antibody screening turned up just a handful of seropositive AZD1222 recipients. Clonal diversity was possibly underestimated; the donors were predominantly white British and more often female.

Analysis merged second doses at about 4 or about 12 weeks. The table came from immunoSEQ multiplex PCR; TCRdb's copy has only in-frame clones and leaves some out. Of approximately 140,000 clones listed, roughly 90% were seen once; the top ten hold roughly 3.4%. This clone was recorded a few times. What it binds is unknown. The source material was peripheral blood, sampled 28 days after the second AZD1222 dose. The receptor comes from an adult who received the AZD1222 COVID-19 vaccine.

This CDR3 reads CASSHSRSGRARGADTQYF. In DNA form, the CDR3 reads TGTGCCAGCAGCCATTCCCGAAGCGGGAGGGCCCGGGGCGCAGATACGCAGTATTTT. This rearrangement joins TRBV11-2 to TRBJ2-3; 10 bases are shared with TRBD2. The CDR3 loop spans 19 amino acids. Germline V gene sequence: CDR1 SGHAT, CDR2 FQNNGV. V gave up 5 bases and J gave up 4 bases; unmatched junction bases: 18.